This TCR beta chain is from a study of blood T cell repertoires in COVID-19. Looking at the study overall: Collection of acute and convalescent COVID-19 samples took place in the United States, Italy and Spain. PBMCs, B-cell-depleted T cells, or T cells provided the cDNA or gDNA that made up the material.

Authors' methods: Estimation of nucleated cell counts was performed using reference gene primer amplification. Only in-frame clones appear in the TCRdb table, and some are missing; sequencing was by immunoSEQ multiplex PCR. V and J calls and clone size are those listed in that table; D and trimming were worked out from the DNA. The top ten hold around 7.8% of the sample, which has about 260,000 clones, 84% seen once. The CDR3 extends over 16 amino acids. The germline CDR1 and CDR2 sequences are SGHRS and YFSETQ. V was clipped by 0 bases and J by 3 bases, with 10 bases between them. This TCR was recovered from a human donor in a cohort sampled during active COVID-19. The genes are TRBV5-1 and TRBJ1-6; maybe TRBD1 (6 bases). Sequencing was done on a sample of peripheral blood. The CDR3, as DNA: TGCGCCAGCAGCTTGGCCATAGGGGGCTATAATTCACCCCTCCACTTT. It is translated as CASSLAIGGYNSPLHF.